The 18 T cell receptor beta chains below come from one sample, sequenced in a study of radiotherapy plus CTLA-4 blockade in lung cancer (dated by TCRdb to about 2018). Receptor amplification or capture employed the immunoSEQ multiplex PCR assay. Sourced from immuneACCESS, this table was stored by TCRdb with only in-frame sequences that have V and J called. A share of the clones is absent; for the studies checked, an unresolved V gene accounts for under half, and the remainder has no known explanation. The sample profile shows more than 100,000 clones; 90% of them were found once. The top ten clones comprise 5.5% to 7% of the sample. The material sequenced was peripheral blood, taken from a patient treated with radiotherapy plus ipilimumab. The receptors derive from a human donor with non-small cell lung cancer that progressed on radiotherapy plus ipilimumab.

This chain links TRBV14 with TRBJ2-6; D possibly corresponds to TRBD2 (6 bases). The V gene lost 0 bases and the J gene lost 2 bases, with 14 bases spanning the gap. This CDR3 contains 18 residues. CDR1 and CDR2 from the germline V gene are SGHDN and FVKESK. The CDR3, as DNA: TGTGCCAGCAGCCAAGACCCCGGGGGACGGACTGGGGCCAACGTCCTGACTTTC. Protein: CASSQDPGGRTGANVLTF.

The chain recombines TRBV27 with TRBJ2-2, with 10 nucleotides matching TRBD2. Germline lookup yields CDR1 MNHEY and CDR2 SMNVEV (reference sequence). The CDR3 covers 16 residues. After removal of 7 bases from V and 4 bases from J, the junction contained 9 bases not matched to a gene. CDR3 coding DNA: TGTGCCAGCAAACCCTGGACTAGCGGAGCCACCGGGGAGCTGTTTTTT. Protein sequence: CASKPWTSGATGELFF.

The J gene is TRBJ2-3, the V gene TRBV25-1; 9 bases match TRBD2. Germline trimming cut 5 bases from V and 6 bases from J; bases unmatched to any gene: 9. The CDR3 is 15 residues long. Germline CDR1 is MGHDK and CDR2 is SYGVNS. The CDR3 here is CASSRAGGSLDTQYF. The DNA for the CDR3 is TGTGCCAGCAGTCGGGCGGGGGGGTCCCTGGATACGCAGTATTTT.

The V gene is TRBV5-6, the J gene TRBJ1-6; no firm D call. Germline assignment: CDR1 SGHDT and CDR2 YYEEEE. The V end lost 2 bases, the J end lost 9 bases, and 9 bases lay between the germline ends. There are 13 residues in the CDR3. The DNA for the CDR3 is TGTGCCAGCAGCTTACAACTAGGTTCACCCCTCCACTTT. This encodes CASSLQLGSPLHF.

The rearrangement joins TRBV6-6 to TRBJ1-1; no reliable D call. V gave up 4 bases and J gave up 5 bases, with 11 bases separating them. Germline V lookup: CDR1 MNHNY, CDR2 SVGAGI (reference sequence). The CDR3 length is 13 residues. The CDR3 sequence is CASSFFMETEAFF. The CDR3 coding sequence is TGTGCCAGCAGTTTCTTTATGGAGACTGAAGCTTTCTTT.

The rearrangement uses TRBV7-9 and TRBJ2-2; D is perhaps TRBD1 (6 bases). The CDR3 loop spans 16 amino acids. The germline V gene encodes CDR1 SEHNR and CDR2 FQNEAQ (reference sequence). V lost 2 bases and J 9 bases, leaving 19 bases between the germline ends. CDR3 protein: CASSLPGQISGRELFF. As DNA, the CDR3 is TGTGCCAGCAGCTTACCCGGACAGATTTCCGGGCGGGAGCTGTTTTTT.

The chain recombines TRBV9 with TRBJ2-1; D tentatively fits TRBD1 or TRBD2 (5 bases each). Trimming removed 2 bases from V and 8 bases from J, with 23 bases in between. The length of the CDR3 is 17 residues. CDR1 is SGDLS, CDR2 YYNGEE, per germline. Written as DNA, the CDR3 is TGTGCCAGCAGCGTGGGGAGCGGAGGTCAGGGTTTCCATGAGCAGTTCTTC. Its protein is CASSVGSGGQGFHEQFF.

This clone was detected only once. The chain uses TRBV5-1 and TRBJ2-3; TRBD2 is a possible D gene (6 bases). V was clipped by 0 bases and J by 4 bases, with 15 bases between them. The CDR3 extends over 16 amino acids. The germline V gene has CDR1 SGHRS and CDR2 YFSETQ. The CDR3 coding sequence is TGCGCCAGCAGCTTGGGGACGGGAGCGGGCGCAGATACGCAGTATTTT. It translates to CASSLGTGAGADTQYF.

CDR3 DNA sequence: TGTGCCAGCTCACCAAATTTCCTCTCAGATACGCAGTATTTT. Residues: CASSPNFLSDTQYF. V and J are TRBV18 and TRBJ2-3; no reliable D call. Per the germline V gene, CDR1 is KGHSH and CDR2 is LQKENI. Trimming shortened V by 2 bases and J by 4 bases, and 10 bases separated the two germline ends. The CDR3 extends over 14 amino acids. Variable domain in full (rest from reference TRBV18 and TRBJ2-3): NAGVMQNPRHLVRRRGQEARLRCSPMKGHSHVYWYRQLPEEGLKFMVYLQKENIIDESGMPKERFSAEFPKEGPSILRIQQVVRGDSAAYFCASSPNFLSDTQYFGPGTRLTVL.

This clone was seen a handful of times. The chain uses TRBV10-3 and TRBJ1-2; D remains unclear. The CDR3 runs 14 residues. Between the trimmed V and J ends, which lost 0 bases and 1 base, there was a span of 6 bases. Germline V gene lookup returns CDR1 ENHRY and CDR2 SYGVKD. This CDR3 is CAISESIVNYGYTF. The CDR3 region has the DNA TGTGCCATCAGTGAGTCAATAGTTAACTATGGCTACACCTTC.

J is TRBJ1-1 and V is TRBV6-5; 7 positions agree with TRBD1. V shed 4 bases, J shed 6 bases, and the junction held 11 bases outside the gene matches. Germline V gives CDR1 MNHEY, CDR2 SVGAGI. The CDR3 extends over 15 amino acids. As DNA, the CDR3 is TGTGCCAGCAGTTTGGACAGGCCGAGAATTTCTGAAGCTTTCTTT. Amino acids: CASSLDRPRISEAFF.

The chain links TRBV27 to TRBJ2-1; 8 bases agree with TRBD1. CDR3 size: 16 residues. Losses at the gene ends were 5 bases for V and 0 bases for J; bases not matched to a gene: 6. Germline V gives CDR1 MNHEY, CDR2 SMNVEV (reference sequence). The CDR3 sequence is CASSTQGASSYNEQFF. CDR3 coding DNA: TGTGCCAGCAGTACGCAGGGGGCGAGCTCCTACAATGAGCAGTTCTTC.

The chain employs TRBV7-8 and TRBJ2-6; 9 nucleotides match TRBD1. Unmatched junction bases numbered 8, after V lost 4 bases and J lost 4 bases. Germline-derived CDR1 and CDR2 are SGHVS and FQNEAQ. This CDR3 is built from 17 residues. DNA for the CDR3: TGTGCCAGCAGCTCGATGGGACAGGGTTACGGGGCCAACGTCCTGACTTTC. Its protein is CASSSMGQGYGANVLTF.

The CDR3 DNA is TGTGCCAGTAGGGCCCAAAATCAGCCCCAGCATTTT. This sequence encodes CASRAQNQPQHF. V and J are TRBV19 and TRBJ1-5; D not resolved. The CDR3 spans 12 residues. The germline CDR1 and CDR2 sequences are LNHDA and SQIVND (reference sequence). Trimming shortened V by 6 bases and J by 4 bases, and 7 bases separated the two germline ends. Complete variable domain (other parts from reference TRBV19 and TRBJ1-5): DGGITQSPKYLFRKEGQNVTLSCEQNLNHDAMYWYRQDPGQGLRLIYYSQIVNDFQKGDIAEGYSVSREKKESFPLTVTSAQKNPTAFYLCASRAQNQPQHFGDGTRLSIL.

This CDR3 reads CASSLLTFGLNTEAFF. The CDR3 DNA is TGTGCCAGCAGTTTGCTAACCTTCGGGCTTAACACTGAAGCTTTCTTT. The gene calls are TRBV6-5 and TRBJ1-1; D is undetermined. The CDR3 runs to 16 residues. From germline, CDR1 is MNHEY and CDR2 SVGAGI. Between the trimmed V and J ends, which lost 4 bases and 2 bases, there was a span of 17 bases.

This clone was seen only once. The chain has TRBV9 and TRBJ2-3; D perhaps matches TRBD2 (5 bases). CDR3 length equals 14 residues. V was cut by 2 bases and J by 4 bases, with 11 bases left in between. Germline CDR1 and CDR2: SGDLS and YYNGEE. The CDR3 here is CASSVGERADTQYF. CDR3 coding DNA: TGTGCCAGCAGCGTTGGGGAGCGTGCAGATACGCAGTATTTT.

The CDR3: CASSPPLGVRNTEAFF. In DNA form, the CDR3 reads TGTGCCAGCTCACCCCCATTAGGGGTCCGGAACACTGAAGCTTTCTTT. The chain combines TRBV18 with TRBJ1-1, with D perhaps matching TRBD1 (5 bases). V lost 3 bases to trimming and J lost 1 base, with 15 bases between them. Germline V lookup: CDR1 KGHSH, CDR2 LQKENI. CDR3 length equals 16 residues.

The rearrangement joins TRBV7-2 to TRBJ2-5; TRBD2 is a possible D gene (6 bases). Trimming removed 5 bases from V and 5 bases from J, with 18 bases in between. Germline CDR1 and CDR2: SGHTA and FQGNSA. The CDR3 contains 15 residues. CDR3 protein: CASSPMARDLETQYF. The CDR3 DNA follows: TGTGCCAGCAGCCCGATGGCTAGGGACTTGGAGACCCAGTACTTC.